These T cell receptor beta chains were read from a single sample in a study of blood T cell repertoires in COVID-19. The repertoire was sequenced with immunoSEQ multiplex PCR; TCRdb's copy has only in-frame clones and lacks some. The data hold about 230,000 clones, with around 85% observed a single time. Sample: peripheral blood. These receptors came from a woman aged 80 or over with acute or convalescent COVID-19. Each CDR3 is given with its conserved first and last residue. A D gene is named only where the DNA matches it firmly. Clone size appears in some rows only: once, few, many, or a class for an expanded clone.

V	J	D	size	CDR3	DNA
TRBV5-4	TRBJ1-2	-	-	CASSLGVPTWADTNYGYTF	TGTGCCAGCAGCTTGGGGGTCCCCACCTGGGCAGACACTAACTATGGCTACACCTTC
TRBV19	TRBJ2-5	TRBD1	-	CASSIAGGDETQYF	TGTGCCAGTAGTATTGCAGGGGGCGACGAGACCCAGTACTTC
TRBV4-1	TRBJ1-5	-	few	CASSQTEYSNQPQHF	TGCGCCAGCAGCCAGACAGAGTATAGCAATCAGCCCCAGCATTTT
TRBV7-9	TRBJ2-1	TRBD2	-	CASSLGTSGGALYNEQFF	TGTGCCAGCAGCTTAGGGACTAGCGGGGGGGCCCTCTACAATGAGCAGTTCTTC
TRBV30	TRBJ2-5	TRBD1	-	CAWSRDRQETQYF	TGTGCCTGGAGTAGGGACAGGCAAGAGACCCAGTACTTC
TRBV5-1	TRBJ2-7	TRBD1	-	CASSLSGTGNYEQYF	TGCGCCAGCAGCTTGAGTGGGACAGGTAACTACGAGCAGTACTTC
TRBV18	TRBJ1-1	-	-	CASSPEADTEAFF	TGTGCCAGCTCACCCGAAGCGGACACTGAAGCTTTCTTT
TRBV2	TRBJ1-2	-	few	CASRGGRERLNYGYTF	TGTGCCAGCAGAGGGGGGAGGGAGAGGCTTAACTATGGCTACACCTTC
TRBV5-1	TRBJ2-7	TRBD1	-	CASSLALDRAFSYEQYF	TGCGCCAGCAGCTTGGCCTTGGACAGGGCCTTCTCCTACGAGCAGTACTTC
TRBV6-5	TRBJ2-7	TRBD2	few	CASRPGTSGSYEQYF	TGTGCCAGCAGACCCGGGACTAGCGGGAGCTACGAGCAGTACTTC
TRBV7-9	TRBJ2-2	-	few	CASSPQGNAGELFF	TGTGCCAGCAGCCCACAGGGAAATGCCGGGGAGCTGTTTTTT
TRBV19	TRBJ1-2	TRBD1	-	CASSRDRAASKYGYTF	TGTGCCAGTAGCCGGGACAGGGCCGCTAGTAAATATGGCTACACCTTC
TRBV6-6	TRBJ2-7	-	-	CASSYAGGAESYEQYF	TGTGCCAGCAGTTACGCCGGGGGAGCGGAGTCCTACGAGCAGTACTTC
TRBV5-1	TRBJ2-1	TRBD2	once	CASSLRSTSGEGEQFF	TGCGCCAGCAGCTTGAGGTCGACTAGCGGGGAGGGTGAGCAGTTCTTC
TRBV6-5	TRBJ1-1	-	-	CASRFNMNTEAFF	TGTGCCAGCAGGTTCAACATGAACACTGAAGCTTTCTTT
TRBV19	TRBJ2-1	-	-	CASSISSSGNNEQFF	TGTGCCAGTAGTATATCGAGTTCGGGGAACAATGAGCAGTTCTTC
TRBV30	TRBJ1-1	-	-	CAWSVLGGDTEAFF	TGTGCCTGGAGTGTACTGGGAGGGGACACTGAAGCTTTCTTT
TRBV6-1	TRBJ1-1	-	-	CASSEAGRQYTEAFF	TGTGCCAGCAGTGAAGCGGGCAGGCAGTACACTGAAGCTTTCTTT
TRBV6-5	TRBJ2-7	-	-	CASRKQGLDEQYF	TGTGCCAGCAGAAAGCAGGGGTTGGACGAGCAGTACTTC
TRBV7-8	TRBJ2-1	TRBD1	-	CASSYGQAHYNEQFF	TGTGCCAGCAGCTACGGACAGGCCCACTACAATGAGCAGTTCTTC
TRBV7-6	TRBJ2-7	TRBD1	-	CASSLMGTAGSYEQYF	TGTGCCAGCAGCTTAATGGGGACAGCAGGCTCCTACGAGCAGTACTTC
TRBV5-5	TRBJ1-3	-	-	CASSLGQGTGNTIYF	TGTGCCAGCAGCTTGGGGCAGGGGACTGGAAACACCATATATTTT
TRBV27	TRBJ2-5	-	-	CASSLYPDSLVTQYF	TGTGCCAGCAGTTTATACCCGGATAGCCTAGTGACCCAGTACTTC
TRBV6-2/TRBV6-3	TRBJ1-4	TRBD1	-	CASSYPSRGPTNEKLFF	TGTGCCAGCAGTTATCCTAGCAGGGGGCCAACTAATGAAAAACTGTTTTTT
TRBV27	TRBJ1-6	TRBD1	-	CASSPEGAANSPLHF	TGTGCCAGCAGCCCTGAGGGGGCTGCCAATTCACCCCTCCACTTT
TRBV5-4	TRBJ1-1	-	few	CASSLGQPMNTEAFF	TGTGCCAGCAGCTTGGGACAGCCCATGAACACTGAAGCTTTCTTT
TRBV5-1	TRBJ2-3	TRBD2	-	CASSSAGTTHTDTQYF	TGCGCCAGCAGCTCGGCCGGGACTACACACACAGATACGCAGTATTTT
TRBV10-2	TRBJ2-1	-	-	CASRESSRGAFYNEQFF	TGCGCCAGCAGGGAGTCCTCCCGGGGGGCCTTCTACAATGAGCAGTTCTTC
TRBV19	TRBJ1-5	-	many	CASRGGTNQPQHF	TGTGCCAGTAGGGGGGGGACCAATCAGCCCCAGCATTTT
TRBV7-2	TRBJ2-5	TRBD2	once	CASSQGLSQETQYF	TGTGCCAGCAGCCAGGGACTATCCCAAGAGACCCAGTACTTC
TRBV9	TRBJ1-2	TRBD1	once	CASSVFPGQGPNTF	TGTGCCAGCAGCGTGTTCCCGGGACAGGGCCCGAACACCTTC
TRBV5-4	TRBJ2-7	-	-	CASSSGSYEQYF	TGTGCCAGCAGCTCCGGGAGCTACGAGCAGTACTTC
TRBV27	TRBJ2-1	TRBD1	-	CASSPHRTGYNEQFF	TGTGCCAGCAGTCCACACCGGACAGGGTACAATGAGCAGTTCTTC
TRBV6-5	TRBJ1-1	TRBD1	-	CASSPGTGDTEAFF	TGTGCCAGCAGCCCCGGGACAGGGGACACTGAAGCTTTCTTT
TRBV20-1	TRBJ1-1	TRBD1	-	CSASIGTAITEAFF	TGCAGTGCTAGTATTGGGACAGCCATCACTGAAGCTTTCTTT
TRBV7-9	TRBJ1-4	-	-	CASSLRTVPVEKLFF	TGTGCCAGCAGCTTAAGGACAGTTCCGGTTGAAAAACTGTTTTTT
TRBV28	TRBJ2-3	-	-	CASRRTVTDTQYF	TGTGCCAGCAGACGGACAGTTACAGATACGCAGTATTTT
TRBV11-3	TRBJ2-2	TRBD1	-	CASSSGQGARTGELFF	TGTGCCAGCAGCTCCGGACAGGGGGCAAGGACCGGGGAGCTGTTTTTT
TRBV7-3	TRBJ1-2	-	-	CASSLTKDNNGYTF	TGTGCCAGCAGCTTAACGAAAGACAACAATGGCTACACCTTC
TRBV2	TRBJ1-5	-	-	CASGPDSNQPQHF	TGTGCCAGCGGCCCCGATAGCAATCAGCCCCAGCATTTT
TRBV7-2	TRBJ1-1	-	-	CASKEEGGNTEAFF	TGTGCCAGCAAAGAAGAGGGAGGCAACACTGAAGCTTTCTTT
TRBV5-1	TRBJ1-6	TRBD1	-	CASSLEGQGGFSPLHF	TGCGCCAGCAGCTTGGAGGGACAGGGTGGGTTTTCACCCCTCCACTTT
TRBV27	TRBJ2-7	TRBD1	-	CASSLRTGISYEQYF	TGTGCCAGCAGTTTACGGACAGGGATAAGCTACGAGCAGTACTTC
TRBV7-2	TRBJ1-1	-	-	CASSLTENTEAFF	TGTGCCAGCAGCTTGACAGAAAACACTGAAGCTTTCTTT
TRBV5-1	TRBJ2-3	-	once	CASSEASASDTQYF	TGCGCCAGCAGCGAGGCCAGCGCCTCAGATACGCAGTATTTT
TRBV2	TRBJ1-5	-	-	CASSEGQSLGNQPQHF	TGTGCCAGCAGTGAAGGACAGTCCTTAGGTAATCAGCCCCAGCATTTT
TRBV27	TRBJ2-3	-	-	CASSLSRGADTQYF	TGTGCCAGCAGTTTATCCAGGGGCGCAGATACGCAGTATTTT
TRBV24-1	TRBJ1-2	-	-	CATSDWDKNYGYTF	TGTGCCACCAGTGATTGGGACAAGAACTATGGCTACACCTTC
TRBV10-3	TRBJ2-5	TRBD2	-	CAIRPERGQETQYF	TGTGCCATCAGACCCGAGCGGGGCCAAGAGACCCAGTACTTC
TRBV5-1	TRBJ1-4	-	-	CASSFLRGTNEKLFF	TGCGCCAGCAGCTTTTTGCGGGGAACTAATGAAAAACTGTTTTTT
TRBV5-4	TRBJ1-6	TRBD1	-	CASSEGTGADSPLHF	TGTGCCAGCAGCGAGGGGACAGGGGCGGATTCACCCCTCCACTTT
TRBV4-1	TRBJ1-2	-	-	CASSQDLGRGYGYTF	TGCGCCAGCAGCCAAGATCTTGGAAGGGGCTACGGCTACACCTTC
TRBV9	TRBJ2-1	TRBD2	-	CASSAGLGPYNEQFF	TGTGCCAGCAGCGCCGGACTAGGGCCCTACAATGAGCAGTTCTTC
TRBV29-1	TRBJ2-3	-	-	CSVEDRAGRDYTDTQYF	TGCAGCGTTGAAGATCGGGCGGGACGAGACTACACAGATACGCAGTATTTT
TRBV27	TRBJ2-7	-	-	CASSLYPGGSYEQYF	TGTGCCAGCAGTTTATACCCAGGGGGGTCCTACGAGCAGTACTTC
TRBV7-2	TRBJ1-1	-	few	CASSLPVNTEAFF	TGTGCCAGCAGCTTACCGGTGAACACTGAAGCTTTCTTT
TRBV5-1	TRBJ1-1	TRBD1	once	CASSPGQGEAFF	TGCGCCAGCAGCCCCGGACAGGGTGAAGCTTTCTTT
TRBV5-6	TRBJ1-2	-	-	CASDSVAGPSYGYTF	TGTGCCAGCGATAGCGTTGCAGGTCCGAGTTATGGCTACACCTTC
TRBV3-1/TRBV3-2	TRBJ2-1	-	-	CASSPLHQASSYNEQFF	TGTGCCAGCAGCCCCCTCCACCAGGCCAGCTCCTACAATGAGCAGTTCTTC